A selection of T cell receptor beta chains follows, all from one sample in a study of blood T cell repertoires in COVID-19. Measured with immunoSEQ multiplex PCR; TCRdb has only the in-frame clones, and not every one. The sample records around 87,000 clones, 77% being singletons. Sequenced input: peripheral blood. The receptors come from an elderly woman with acute or convalescent COVID-19. CDR3s include the opening cysteine and the closing phenylalanine or tryptophan. A D gene is named only where the DNA matches it firmly. The listing skips clone size in some rows; elsewhere it reads once, few, many or a size class.

CDR3 DNA | CDR3 protein | clone size | J gene | D gene | V gene
TGTGCCAGCAGTGAACCCAGATTTAACACTGAAGCTTTCTTT | CASSEPRFNTEAFF | NA | TRBJ1-1 | NA | TRBV6-1
TGTGCCAGCAGCGACGGGACTAGCGGCAACAATGAGCAGTTCTTC | CASSDGTSGNNEQFF | NA | TRBJ2-1 | TRBD2 | TRBV6-2/TRBV6-3
TGCGCCAGCAGCCAGGCACTAGCGGCCAACACAGATACGCAGTATTTT | CASSQALAANTDTQYF | NA | TRBJ2-3 | TRBD2 | TRBV4-3
TGTGCCAGCAGCGTGACAGGCTCCCTCACGGAAGGCTACACCTTC | CASSVTGSLTEGYTF | NA | TRBJ1-2 | NA | TRBV9
TGTGCCAGCAGACTTACTAGCGGTAGCACAGATACGCAGTATTTT | CASRLTSGSTDTQYF | NA | TRBJ2-3 | TRBD2 | TRBV7-9
TGTGCCAGCAGCGTAGCCCCAGGAAACACTGAAGCTTTCTTT | CASSVAPGNTEAFF | NA | TRBJ1-1 | NA | TRBV9
TGTGCCAGCAGCTCAACAGGGGCTAACTCCTACGAGCAGTACTTC | CASSSTGANSYEQYF | many | TRBJ2-7 | TRBD1 | TRBV7-9
TGTGCCAGCAGCCCCTCCGGGGGAAGGGACTATGGCTACACCTTC | CASSPSGGRDYGYTF | NA | TRBJ1-2 | NA | TRBV7-9
TGTGCCAGCAGTTTGGCGGGGGATCAGCCCCAGCATTTT | CASSLAGDQPQHF | NA | TRBJ1-5 | NA | TRBV12-3/TRBV12-4
TGCAGCGCTTCCGGGCAGGGGGGCACTGAAGCTTTCTTT | CSASGQGGTEAFF | NA | TRBJ1-1 | TRBD1 | TRBV29-1
TGTGCCAGCAGCCTTACCGGACAGGGTTATGGCTACACCTTC | CASSLTGQGYGYTF | NA | TRBJ1-2 | TRBD1 | TRBV6-2/TRBV6-3
TGCAGCGTTCGGGGCGGACTAGCGGGGGGGCCCGGCGGGGAGCTGTTTTTT | CSVRGGLAGGPGGELFF | NA | TRBJ2-2 | TRBD2 | TRBV29-1
TGTGCCACCAGCAGAGGCAGCGGGGGATACAATGAGCAGTTCTTC | CATSRGSGGYNEQFF | NA | TRBJ2-1 | TRBD2 | TRBV15
TGTGCCAGCAGTTTCGGACAGGGCGCTGCGTACGAGCAGTACTTC | CASSFGQGAAYEQYF | NA | TRBJ2-7 | TRBD1 | TRBV6-2/TRBV6-3
TGTGCCATCAGCGAACCTTCAGGGTCGGTCGGAGGCTACACCTTC | CAISEPSGSVGGYTF | NA | TRBJ1-2 | NA | TRBV10-3
TGCGCCAGCAGCTTGGGGGGACACTACGAGCAGTACTTC | CASSLGGHYEQYF | NA | TRBJ2-7 | NA | TRBV5-1
TGTGCCAGCAGCTTACACCAAGCCCTGACAGGTTCCTACAATGAGCAGTTCTTC | CASSLHQALTGSYNEQFF | NA | TRBJ2-1 | NA | TRBV7-8
TGTGCCAGCAGCCGGGACAGAAGCTCCTACGAGCAGTACTTC | CASSRDRSSYEQYF | NA | TRBJ2-7 | TRBD1 | TRBV7-2
TGTGCCAGCAGTGTCGAAAGGGGGAACACTGAAGCTTTCTTT | CASSVERGNTEAFF | NA | TRBJ1-1 | NA | TRBV2
TGTGCCAGCAGTTACTCGAGGGGGTATGGCACAGATACGCAGTATTTT | CASSYSRGYGTDTQYF | NA | TRBJ2-3 | NA | TRBV6-6
TGTGCCAGCAGCTGGGGACAGGGGGGAAGTGGCTACACCTTC | CASSWGQGGSGYTF | NA | TRBJ1-2 | TRBD1 | TRBV5-6
TGTGCCACCACCTCGAACAGAGAACAGAACACCGGGGAGCTGTTTTTT | CATTSNREQNTGELFF | once | TRBJ2-2 | NA | TRBV24-1
TGTGCCAGAAGGGGCCCGGCCAGGGTCGACAATCAGCCCCAGCATTTT | CARRGPARVDNQPQHF | NA | TRBJ1-5 | NA | TRBV5-3
TGTGCCAGCAGCGTTACCCAGGGTGAGCAGTACTTC | CASSVTQGEQYF | once | TRBJ2-7 | NA | TRBV7-9
TGTGCCAGCAGCCCGGGACTTGCCACAGATACGCAGTATTTT | CASSPGLATDTQYF | NA | TRBJ2-3 | NA | TRBV7-2
TGTGCCAGCAGTTACACAGGGTACGGTCAGCCCCAGCATTTT | CASSYTGYGQPQHF | NA | TRBJ1-5 | NA | TRBV6-2/TRBV6-3
TGTGCCAGCAGCTATCAGGTCGTCAACACTGAAGCTTTCTTT | CASSYQVVNTEAFF | NA | TRBJ1-1 | NA | TRBV7-2
TGTGCCAGCAGCTTTAGTTACGGGGGGCCGGCCGATTTACAAGAGACCCAGTACTTC | CASSFSYGGPADLQETQYF | NA | TRBJ2-5 | NA | TRBV5-4
TGTGCCAGCAGCCCGAGTCTCCTTAGGACTTCCCCAGATACGCAGTATTTT | CASSPSLLRTSPDTQYF | NA | TRBJ2-3 | NA | TRBV5-6
TGTGCCAGCTCACCTCTGACTGGAGAAAAACTGTTTTTT | CASSPLTGEKLFF | NA | TRBJ1-4 | NA | TRBV18
TGTGCCAGCAGATGGTGGGGGCCCTATGGCTACACCTTC | CASRWWGPYGYTF | few | TRBJ1-2 | NA | TRBV21-1
TGTGCCAGCAGCCTAAGGGGAGGCGTGAACACTGAAGCTTTCTTT | CASSLRGGVNTEAFF | NA | TRBJ1-1 | NA | TRBV5-5
TGTGCCAGCAGTTATGAGTGGGGGGGCTTCGAATCGACAGATACGCAGTATTTT | CASSYEWGGFESTDTQYF | NA | TRBJ2-3 | NA | TRBV6-2/TRBV6-3
TGTGCCAGCAACCCTGGGACTGGTGAGCAGTTCTTC | CASNPGTGEQFF | once | TRBJ2-1 | NA | TRBV2
TGTGCCAGCAGTTCCTCCTGGGGGACAGGGGCAGATACGCAGTATTTT | CASSSSWGTGADTQYF | NA | TRBJ2-3 | TRBD1 | TRBV6-5
TGTGCCAGCAGCCCGCGGACTAGCGGGAGCTCCTACAATGAGCAGTTCTTC | CASSPRTSGSSYNEQFF | few | TRBJ2-1 | TRBD2 | TRBV11-3
TGTGCCTGCGAAGGGGTCGGCAAAAACATTCAGTACTTC | CACEGVGKNIQYF | NA | TRBJ2-4 | NA | TRBV30
TGTGCCAGCAGTAGACTAGCTGACAATGAGCAGTTCTTC | CASSRLADNEQFF | NA | TRBJ2-1 | TRBD2 | TRBV27
TGTGCCAGCAGCCTCTACCGTCCCGGGACAGGGGACACTGAAGCTTTCTTT | CASSLYRPGTGDTEAFF | NA | TRBJ1-1 | TRBD1 | TRBV7-3